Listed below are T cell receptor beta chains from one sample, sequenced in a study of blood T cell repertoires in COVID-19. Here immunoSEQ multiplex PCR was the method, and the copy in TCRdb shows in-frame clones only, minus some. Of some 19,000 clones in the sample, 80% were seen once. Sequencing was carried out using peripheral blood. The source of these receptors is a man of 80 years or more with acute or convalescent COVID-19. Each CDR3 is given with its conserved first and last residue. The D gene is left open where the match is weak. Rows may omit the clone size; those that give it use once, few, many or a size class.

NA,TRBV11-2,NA,CASSLTISSYNEQFF
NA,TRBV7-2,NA,CASSSGGAGNQPQHF
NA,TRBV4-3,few,CASSQDGNRFNEQFF
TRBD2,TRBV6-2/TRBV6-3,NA,CASSYQTSGPDTQYF
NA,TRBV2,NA,CASSRAGTTNEKLFF
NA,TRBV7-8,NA,CASSSQTGYNSPLHF
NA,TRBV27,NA,CASSLRPQGAGVYEQYF
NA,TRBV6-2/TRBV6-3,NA,CASSPSLQGNTEAFF
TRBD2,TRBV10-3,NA,CAISGDYSLYEQYF
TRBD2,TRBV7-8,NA,CASSTPTSGSGQETQYF
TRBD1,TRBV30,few,CAWSRQGVISNQPQHF
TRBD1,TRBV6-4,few,CASSPWGQGDSGANVLTF
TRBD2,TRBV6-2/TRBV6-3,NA,CASSRTSGGLGYEQYF
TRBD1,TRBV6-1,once,CASSERGTSGTGLYVNYGYTF
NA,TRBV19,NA,CASRQGLMDGYTF
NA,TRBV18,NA,CASSPENGGAEQYF
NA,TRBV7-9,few,CASSLASGVGDTQYF
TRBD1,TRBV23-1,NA,CASSQLRPKDRGPYYGYTF
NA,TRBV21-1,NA,CASSRLKGPTILGEQFF
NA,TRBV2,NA,CASSAGRANYGYTF
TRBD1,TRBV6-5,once,CASSYSAYRGTYEQYF
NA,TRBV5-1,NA,CASSSKPTPNTEAFF
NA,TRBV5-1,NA,CASSIQPGTPQETQYF
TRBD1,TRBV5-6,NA,CASSYPPGGSYEQYF
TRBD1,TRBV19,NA,CASSPGTGGLFNYGYTF
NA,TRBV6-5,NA,CASSSEGNIQYF
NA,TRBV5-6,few,CASSLVGQYYGYTF
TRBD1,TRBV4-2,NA,CASSQRRDRGSGNTIYF
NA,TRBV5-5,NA,CASSFRGDYNSPLHF
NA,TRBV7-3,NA,CASSLGSRALTGELFF
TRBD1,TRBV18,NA,CASSPTGQGGTGEQYF
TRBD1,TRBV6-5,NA,CASRPRQGRTDTQYF
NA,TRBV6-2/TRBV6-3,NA,CASSYWGQGDGEAFF
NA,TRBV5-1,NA,CASSSLQGDYGYTF
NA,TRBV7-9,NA,CASSPSGTRYSGANVLTF
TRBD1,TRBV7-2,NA,CASSHPGAGGVNTEAFF
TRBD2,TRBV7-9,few,CASSLVLGLAIGEDPGQYF
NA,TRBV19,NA,CASSIIEAKTANYGYTF
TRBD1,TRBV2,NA,CASRGQGISYEQYF
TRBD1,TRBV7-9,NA,CASSLVPGGYEKLFF
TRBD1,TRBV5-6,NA,CASSFRQGMGYGYTF
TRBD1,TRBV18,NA,CASSLPWTGISGNTIYF
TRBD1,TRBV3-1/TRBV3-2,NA,CASSQGQGTYEQYF
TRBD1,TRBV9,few,CASSVDPQGDSYEQYF
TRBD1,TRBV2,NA,CASRADRGQGDTQYF
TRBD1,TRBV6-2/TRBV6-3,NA,CASSPPRGSSYNSPLHF
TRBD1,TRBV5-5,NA,CASSSQGAGTEAFF
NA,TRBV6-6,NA,CASSYSGQGSNQPQHF
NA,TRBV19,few,CASTISGPQPYGYTF
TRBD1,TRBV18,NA,CASSPPGQGAAGNTIYF
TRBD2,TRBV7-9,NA,CASSLAGLAYEQYF
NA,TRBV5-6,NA,CASSLGGLNTGELFF
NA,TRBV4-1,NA,CASSPFAGYDYNEQFF
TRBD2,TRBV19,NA,CASNPSGILTDTQYF
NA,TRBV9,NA,CASSEGGTDNYGYTF
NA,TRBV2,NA,CASSDREAAANTEAFF
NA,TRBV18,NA,CASSPPGINTGELFF
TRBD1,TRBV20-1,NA,CSASIRDSGVSIRGNYGYTF
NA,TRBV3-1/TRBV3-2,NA,CASSQVKLTDTQYF